One sample yielded the 18 T cell receptor beta chains listed below, sequenced in a study of cytomegalovirus exposure and HLA in healthy donors. The primer mix had 60 Vbeta and 13 Jbeta primers. Some clones are missing from TCRdb's copy, which holds only in-frame ones; the method was immunoSEQ multiplex PCR. The sample yields about 97,000 clones, 60% to 85% seen once. Sequencing input: PBMCs. Receptors were obtained from a man aged 45 to 65 in good health and CMV-seronegative.

In its sample, this clone was seen once. The genes are TRBV9 and TRBJ2-2; D gene ambiguous. CDR1 is SGDLS and CDR2 is YYNGEE in the germline V gene. Trimming pared 4 bases from V and 0 bases from J, leaving 10 bases between. The CDR3 runs to 15 residues. CDR3 loop: CASSIEQTNTGELFF. CDR3 nucleotides: TGTGCCAGCAGCATAGAACAGACGAACACCGGGGAGCTGTTTTTT.

In this sample, this clone turned up many times. The rearrangement uses TRBV11-2 and TRBJ1-1; D ambiguous. The CDR3 consists of 13 residues. The ends were cut back, 0 bases at V and 5 bases at J, with 7 bases in the middle. Germline lookup yields CDR1 SGHAT and CDR2 FQNNGV. CDR3 protein: CASSLDGRTEAFF. The CDR3 region has the DNA TGTGCCAGCAGCTTAGATGGGCGTACTGAAGCTTTCTTT.

This chain connects TRBV28 to TRBJ2-3, with D perhaps matching TRBD1 (6 bases). The CDR3 has 13 residues. V was clipped by 6 bases and J by 0 bases, with 7 bases between them. CDR1 and CDR2 from the germline V gene are MDHEN and SYDVKM. DNA of the CDR3: TGTGCCAGCAGCGGACAGAGCACAGATACGCAGTATTTT. Translating it yields CASSGQSTDTQYF.

The gene calls are TRBV10-3 and TRBJ1-2, with a possible D match to TRBD1 (5 bases). Germline V gives CDR1 ENHRY, CDR2 SYGVKD. The CDR3 sequence is 15 residues long. Trimming stripped 0 bases from V and 4 bases from J, with 12 bases between. The CDR3 protein is CAISESLQGSYGYTF. CDR3 coding DNA: TGTGCCATCAGTGAGTCCCTGCAGGGAAGCTATGGCTACACCTTC.

This chain joins TRBV7-9 and TRBJ2-2, with TRBD1 identical over 8 bases. Germline V CDR1 and CDR2: SEHNR, FQNEAQ (reference sequence). Trimming took 7 bases from V and 4 from J; bases not matched to a gene: 17. The CDR3 loop spans 18 amino acids. CDR3 nucleotide sequence: TGTGCCAGCACCCTAGGGGCGGCGGACAGGGTCATCACCGGGGAGCTGTTTTTT. Protein product: CASTLGAADRVITGELFF.

This clone occurred a few times. CDR3: CATSRGGSNTEAFF. CDR3 DNA sequence: TGTGCCACCAGCAGAGGAGGATCGAACACTGAAGCTTTCTTT. The chain combines TRBV15 with TRBJ1-1; no definite D call. The CDR3 covers 14 residues. Germline lookup yields CDR1 LNHNV and CDR2 YYDKDF (reference sequence). V was cut by 1 base and J by 1 base, with 7 bases left in between.

This clone was counted a single time. V and J are TRBV7-9 and TRBJ2-5; 8 bases are shared with TRBD2. V lost 4 bases, J lost 4 bases, and 5 bases stayed unmatched. This CDR3 contains 14 residues. Germline loops: CDR1 SEHNR, CDR2 FQNEAQ (reference sequence). The CDR3 DNA sequence: TGTGCCAGCAGCTCGGGGGGGGGAGGAGAGACCCAGTACTTC. It yields the protein CASSSGGGGETQYF.

There are a few counts of this clone. V and J are TRBV5-1 and TRBJ2-2; 7 nucleotides line up with TRBD1. This CDR3 is 19 amino acids long. Unmatched junction bases numbered 17, after V lost 5 bases and J lost 1 base. Germline assignment: CDR1 SGHRS and CDR2 YFSETQ. The CDR3 loop reads CASRGQVSNRTRNTGELFF. For the CDR3, the DNA is TGCGCCAGCAGAGGACAGGTCTCAAACCGAACCAGGAACACCGGGGAGCTGTTTTTT.

This sequence joins TRBV10-3 and TRBJ2-3; 7 positions agree with TRBD2. Germline trimming cut 0 bases from V and 3 bases from J; bases unmatched to any gene: 6. Per the germline V gene, CDR1 is ENHRY and CDR2 is SYGVKD. This CDR3 spans 16 amino acids. The CDR3: CAISESTSGATDTQYF. The CDR3 DNA reads TGTGCCATCAGTGAGTCTACAAGCGGGGCTACAGATACGCAGTATTTT.

V and J are TRBV7-2 and TRBJ2-3; TRBD2 aligns across 8 bases. V shed 1 base, J shed 13 bases, and the junction held 7 bases outside the gene matches. This CDR3 is built from 13 residues. The germline gives CDR1 SGHTA, CDR2 FQGNSA. The CDR3 reads CASSLDLAGMKYF. The CDR3 DNA follows: TGTGCCAGCAGCTTAGACTTAGCGGGGATGAAGTATTTT.

The CDR3 DNA is TGTGCCAGCAGTGAATATGACAGGGATTCACCCCTCCACTTT. Its translation: CASSEYDRDSPLHF. This chain uses TRBV25-1 with TRBJ1-6, with 7 bases matching TRBD1. The CDR3 spans 14 residues. Germline CDR1 reads MGHDK; CDR2 reads SYGVNS. The ends lost 0 bases at V and 8 bases at J; junction bases unmatched: 1.

V usage is TRBV5-1 and J usage is TRBJ2-3; D may be TRBD1 (5 bases). Germline V CDR1 and CDR2: SGHRS, YFSETQ. Between the trimmed V and J ends, which lost 4 bases and 2 bases, there was a span of 17 bases. This CDR3 is 16 amino acids long. The CDR3 DNA is TGCGCCAGCAGCCCTAAAGGGGCAACCTTCACAGATACGCAGTATTTT. Its protein product is CASSPKGATFTDTQYF.

The genes are TRBV4-2 and TRBJ1-1; D is unclear. The CDR3 consists of 14 residues. The germline V gene encodes CDR1 LGHNA and CDR2 YNFKEQ. V shed 9 bases and J shed 3 bases, with 17 bases lying between them. The CDR3 loop is CASTPGSGDTEAFF. As DNA, the CDR3 is TGTGCCAGTACCCCTGGGAGTGGGGACACTGAAGCTTTCTTT.

V usage is TRBV10-3 and J usage is TRBJ1-6; unclear D gene. The germline CDR1 and CDR2 sequences are ENHRY and SYGVKD. CDR3 length equals 13 residues. The V end lost 5 bases, the J end lost 8 bases, and 10 bases lay between the germline ends. CDR3 in amino acids: CAISPEGYSPLHF. CDR3 DNA: TGTGCCATCAGTCCGGAGGGCTATTCACCCCTCCACTTT.

The chain links TRBV7-6 to TRBJ2-1; no clear D. The CDR3 spans 13 residues. V was shortened by 4 bases and J by 6 bases, with 10 bases between the two germline ends. CDR1 and CDR2 from the germline V gene are SGHVS and FNYEAQ. CDR3 sequence reads: CASSSFSPNEQFF. The DNA for the CDR3 is TGTGCCAGCAGCTCGTTTAGTCCCAATGAGCAGTTCTTC.

The chain uses TRBV5-1 and TRBJ2-3, with 8 bases identical to TRBD2. This CDR3 has 18 amino acids. Germline CDR1 is SGHRS and CDR2 is YFSETQ. Trimming at V came to 0 bases and at J to 2 bases, leaving 11 bases not matched to a gene. CDR3 nucleotide sequence: TGCGCCAGCAGCTTGGCCGAGGGCTGGCGGGAGGCCACAGATACGCAGTATTTT. It is translated as CASSLAEGWREATDTQYF.

The V gene is TRBV6-1, the J gene TRBJ1-2, with 7 bases matching TRBD1. The CDR3 sequence is 15 residues long. J gave up 4 bases and V 1 base, and 6 bases lay outside the gene matches. From germline, CDR1 is MNHNS and CDR2 SASEGT. The CDR3 loop reads CASSEGRGRTYGYTF. In nucleotides, the CDR3 is TGTGCCAGCAGTGAAGGGAGGGGGCGCACCTATGGCTACACCTTC.

This clone is medium-sized (0.01 to 0.1%) in the sample. The chain couples TRBV18 to TRBJ1-1; possible D gene TRBD1, 6 bases. This CDR3 is built from 12 residues. Trimming cost V 8 bases and J 1 base, with 8 bases left between them. Germline CDR1 and CDR2: KGHSH and LQKENI. The CDR3 spells CASETGNTEAFF. DNA of the CDR3: TGTGCCAGCGAGACAGGGAACACTGAAGCTTTCTTT.